A single T cell receptor (beta chain) is shown here with its context. The data are from a study of T cell changes during pregnancy in multiple sclerosis. Profiling relied on immunoSEQ multiplex PCR, and the TCRdb table lists in-frame clones only, not all of them. The sample shows about 39,000 clones, about 88% of them seen only once. Trimming left V 2 bases short and J 7 bases short, with 11 bases between. CDR3 length: 13 residues. Germline V gene data show CDR1 as MNHEY and CDR2 as SVGAGI. The chain is built from TRBV6-5 and TRBJ1-2; D is possibly TRBD1 (6 bases). The receptor comes from a female donor with multiple sclerosis, enrolled in a pregnancy study. The sequenced sample was CD8+ T cells from peripheral blood mononuclear cells, obtained in the first trimester of pregnancy. This CDR3 reads CASSYHRDSGYTF. The CDR3 nucleotides read TGTGCCAGCAGTTACCACAGGGATAGTGGCTACACCTTC.